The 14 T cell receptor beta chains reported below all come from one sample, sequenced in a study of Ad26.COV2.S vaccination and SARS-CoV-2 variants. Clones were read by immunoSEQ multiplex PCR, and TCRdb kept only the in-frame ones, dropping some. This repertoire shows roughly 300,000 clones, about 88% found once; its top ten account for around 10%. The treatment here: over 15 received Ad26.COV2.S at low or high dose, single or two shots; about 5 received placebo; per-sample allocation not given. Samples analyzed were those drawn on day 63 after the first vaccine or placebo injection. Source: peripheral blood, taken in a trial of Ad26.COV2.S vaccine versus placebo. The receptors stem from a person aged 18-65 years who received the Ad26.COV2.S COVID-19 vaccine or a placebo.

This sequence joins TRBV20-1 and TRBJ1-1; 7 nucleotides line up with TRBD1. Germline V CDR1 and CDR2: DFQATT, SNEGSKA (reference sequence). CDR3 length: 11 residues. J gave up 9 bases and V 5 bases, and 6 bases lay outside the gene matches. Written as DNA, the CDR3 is TGCAGTGCTCCGGACAGGAACCAAGCTTTCTTT. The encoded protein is CSAPDRNQAFF.

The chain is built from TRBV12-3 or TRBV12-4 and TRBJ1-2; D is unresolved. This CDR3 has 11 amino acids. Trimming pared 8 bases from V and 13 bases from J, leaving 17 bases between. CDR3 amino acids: CASGGQSTSTF. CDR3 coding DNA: TGTGCCAGCGGCGGGCAGTCAACAAGCACCTTC.

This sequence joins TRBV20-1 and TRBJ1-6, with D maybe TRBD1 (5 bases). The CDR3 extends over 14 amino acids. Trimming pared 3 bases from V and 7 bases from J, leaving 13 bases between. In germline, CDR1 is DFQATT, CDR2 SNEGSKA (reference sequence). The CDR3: CSASTGPVNSPLHF. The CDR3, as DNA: TGCAGTGCTAGTACAGGTCCAGTGAATTCACCCCTCCACTTT.

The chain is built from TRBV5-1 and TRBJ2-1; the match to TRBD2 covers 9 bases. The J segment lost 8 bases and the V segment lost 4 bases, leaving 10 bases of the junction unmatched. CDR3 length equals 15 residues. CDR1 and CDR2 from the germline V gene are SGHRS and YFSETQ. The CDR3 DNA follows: TGCGCCAGCAGCGGTGGAGGGACTAGCTTCGATGAGCAGTTCTTC. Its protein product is CASSGGGTSFDEQFF.

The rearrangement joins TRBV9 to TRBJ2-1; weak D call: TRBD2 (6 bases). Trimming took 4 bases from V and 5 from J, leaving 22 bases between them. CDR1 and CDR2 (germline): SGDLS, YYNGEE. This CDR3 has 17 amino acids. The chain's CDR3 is CASSPSGGGTPNNEQFF. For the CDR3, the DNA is TGTGCCAGCAGCCCGAGTGGTGGGGGGACTCCCAACAATGAGCAGTTCTTC.

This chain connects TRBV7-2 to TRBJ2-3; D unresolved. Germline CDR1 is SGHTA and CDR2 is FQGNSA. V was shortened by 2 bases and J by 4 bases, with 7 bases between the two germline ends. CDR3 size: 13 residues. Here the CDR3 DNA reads TGTGCCAGCAGCTTATATGCCCCAGATACGCAGTATTTT. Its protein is CASSLYAPDTQYF.

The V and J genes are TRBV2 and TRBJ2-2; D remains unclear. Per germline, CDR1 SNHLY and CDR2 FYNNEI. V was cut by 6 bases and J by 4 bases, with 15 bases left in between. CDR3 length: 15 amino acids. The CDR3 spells CASRLRSSGTGELFF. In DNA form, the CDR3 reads TGTGCCAGCAGGCTCCGGTCTTCGGGCACCGGGGAGCTGTTTTTT. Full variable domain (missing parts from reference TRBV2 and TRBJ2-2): EPEVTQTPSHQVTQMGQEVILRCVPISNHLYFYWYRQILGQKVEFLVSFYNNEISEKSEIFDDQFSVERPDGSNFTLKIRSTKLEDSAMYFCASRLRSSGTGELFFGEGSRLTVL.

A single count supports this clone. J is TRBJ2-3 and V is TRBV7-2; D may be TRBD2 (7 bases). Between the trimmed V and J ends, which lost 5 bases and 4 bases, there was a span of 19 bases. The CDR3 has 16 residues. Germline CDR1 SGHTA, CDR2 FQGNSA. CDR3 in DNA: TGTGCCAGCAGCCCCCGAGGTGGGGGGGGCCCAGATACGCAGTATTTT. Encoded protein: CASSPRGGGGPDTQYF.

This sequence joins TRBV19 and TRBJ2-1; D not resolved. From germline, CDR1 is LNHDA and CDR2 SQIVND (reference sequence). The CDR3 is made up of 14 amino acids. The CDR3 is CGTYNGSGYNEQFF. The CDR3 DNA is TGTGGTACATACAACGGCTCGGGCTACAATGAGCAGTTCTTC.

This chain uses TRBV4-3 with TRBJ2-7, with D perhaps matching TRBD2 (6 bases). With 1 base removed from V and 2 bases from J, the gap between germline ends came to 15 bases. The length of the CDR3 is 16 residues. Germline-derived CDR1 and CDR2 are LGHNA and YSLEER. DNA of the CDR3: TGCGCCAGCAGCCAAGTCCGCGGGGATGGAGCCTACGAGCAGTACTTC. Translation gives CASSQVRGDGAYEQYF.

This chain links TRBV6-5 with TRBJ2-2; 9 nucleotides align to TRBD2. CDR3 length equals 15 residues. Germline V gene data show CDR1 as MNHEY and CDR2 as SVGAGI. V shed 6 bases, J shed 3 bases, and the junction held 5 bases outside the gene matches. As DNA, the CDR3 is TGTGCCAGCAGGGGGGGACTAGCCTACACCGGGGAGCTGTTTTTT. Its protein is CASRGGLAYTGELFF.

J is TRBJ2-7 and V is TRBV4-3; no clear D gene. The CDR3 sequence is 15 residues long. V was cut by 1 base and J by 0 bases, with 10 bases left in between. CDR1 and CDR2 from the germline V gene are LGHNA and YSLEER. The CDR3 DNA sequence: TGCGCCAGCAGCCAAGCGTTGCCGGACTCCTACGAGCAGTACTTC. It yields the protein CASSQALPDSYEQYF.

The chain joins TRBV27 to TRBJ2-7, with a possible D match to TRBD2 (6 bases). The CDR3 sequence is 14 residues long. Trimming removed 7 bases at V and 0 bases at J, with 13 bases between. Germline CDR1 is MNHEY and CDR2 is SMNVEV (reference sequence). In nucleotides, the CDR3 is TGTGCCAGCAACCTACGGGGGAGCTCCTACGAGCAGTACTTC. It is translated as CASNLRGSSYEQYF.

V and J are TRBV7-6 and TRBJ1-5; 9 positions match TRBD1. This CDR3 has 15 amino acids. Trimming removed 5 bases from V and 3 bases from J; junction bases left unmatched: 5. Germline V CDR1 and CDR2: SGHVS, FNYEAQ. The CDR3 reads CASSPGTGHNQPQHF. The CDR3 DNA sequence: TGTGCCAGCAGCCCAGGGACAGGGCACAATCAGCCCCAGCATTTT.